This TCR beta chain was recovered during a study of blood T cell repertoires in COVID-19. Study-wide context: Sources were T cells, B-cell-depleted T cells, or PBMCs; the material itself was cDNA or gDNA.

This CDR3 is built from 14 residues. Germline V gene sequence: CDR1 SNHLY, CDR2 FYNNEI. V lost 6 bases and J lost 3, with 12 bases in between. TCRdb keeps only in-frame clones here, not all; method: immunoSEQ multiplex PCR. Of approximately 80,000 clones listed, around 74% were seen once; the top ten hold around 10%. The origin of this receptor is a human donor in a cohort sampled during active COVID-19. This chain joins TRBV2 and TRBJ2-1; D might be TRBD1 (5 bases). Sequenced input: peripheral blood. Here the CDR3 DNA reads TGTGCCAGCAGGGCATCGACAGTCTACAATGAGCAGTTCTTC. It is translated as CASRASTVYNEQFF.